This T cell receptor beta chain emerged from a study of T-cell reconstitution after alpha-beta-depleted transplantation in children. It was with unique molecular identifiers that the TCRbeta library was prepared. TCRdb independently ran MiXCR on the PCR reads; one entry per CDR3 protein. This sample has about 980,000 distinct CDR3 sequences, with roughly 31% found just once. This clonotype has just a few counts. Trimming stripped 2 bases from V and 3 bases from J, with 12 bases between. Looked up from germline, CDR1 is SGHDT and CDR2 is YYEEEE. The CDR3 consists of 14 residues. The clonotype comes from a boy under two years old who had a stem cell transplant for SCID, so the T cells may come from the graft donor. The rearrangement joins TRBV5-6 to TRBJ2-7; D ambiguous. Sequencing used PBMCs, mostly from graft donor cells, obtained 360 days after TCRalphabeta/CD19-depleted stem cell transplant. The CDR3 sequence is CASSLGPTYYEQYF. DNA for the CDR3: TGTGCCAGCAGCTTAGGTCCTACTTACTACGAGCAGTACTTC.